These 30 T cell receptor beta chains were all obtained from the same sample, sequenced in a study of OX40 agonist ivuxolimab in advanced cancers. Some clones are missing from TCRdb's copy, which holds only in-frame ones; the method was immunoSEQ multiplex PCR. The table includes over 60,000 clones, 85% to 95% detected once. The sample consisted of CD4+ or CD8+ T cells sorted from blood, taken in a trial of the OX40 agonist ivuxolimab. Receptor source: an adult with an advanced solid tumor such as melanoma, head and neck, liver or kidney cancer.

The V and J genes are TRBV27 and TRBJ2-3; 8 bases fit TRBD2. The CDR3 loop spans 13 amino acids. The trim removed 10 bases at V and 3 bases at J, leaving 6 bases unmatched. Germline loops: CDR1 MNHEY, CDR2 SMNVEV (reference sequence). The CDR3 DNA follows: TGTGCCACTGGGGCTAGCGGGACAGATACGCAGTATTTT. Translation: CATGASGTDTQYF.

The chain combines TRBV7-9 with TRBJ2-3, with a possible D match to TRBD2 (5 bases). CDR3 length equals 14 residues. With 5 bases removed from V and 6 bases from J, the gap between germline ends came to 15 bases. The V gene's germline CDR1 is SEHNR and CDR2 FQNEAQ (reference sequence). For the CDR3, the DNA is TGTGCCAGCAGCCCCGGAGGCCCTGGGGATACGCAGTATTTT. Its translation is CASSPGGPGDTQYF. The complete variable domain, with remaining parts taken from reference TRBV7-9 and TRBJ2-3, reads DTGVSQNPRHKITKRGQNVTFRCDPISEHNRLYWYRQTLGQGPEFLTYFQNEAQLEKSRLLSDRFSAERPKGSFSTLEIQRTEQGDSAMYLCASSPGGPGDTQYFGPGTRLTVL.

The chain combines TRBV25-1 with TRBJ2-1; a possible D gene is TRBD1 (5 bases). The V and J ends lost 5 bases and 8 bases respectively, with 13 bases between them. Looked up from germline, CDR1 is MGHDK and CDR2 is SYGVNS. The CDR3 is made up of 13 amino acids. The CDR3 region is CASSPLGQYEQFF. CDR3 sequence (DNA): TGTGCCAGCAGTCCTCTGGGGCAGTATGAGCAGTTCTTC.

This CDR3 is CASSVARGVDTGELFF. The CDR3 nucleotides are TGTGCCAGCAGCGTAGCGAGGGGGGTGGACACCGGGGAGCTGTTTTTT. The chain employs TRBV9 and TRBJ2-2; the D gene could be TRBD1 or TRBD2 (6 bases each). Germline CDR1 and CDR2: SGDLS and YYNGEE. This CDR3 contains 16 residues. With 0 bases removed from V and 3 bases from J, the gap between germline ends came to 12 bases. The whole variable domain, remainder taken from reference TRBV9 and TRBJ2-2, is DSGVTQTPKHLITATGQRVTLRCSPRSGDLSVYWYQQSLDQGLQFLIQYYNGEERAKGNILERFSAQQFPDLHSELNLSSLELGDSALYFCASSVARGVDTGELFFGEGSRLTVL.

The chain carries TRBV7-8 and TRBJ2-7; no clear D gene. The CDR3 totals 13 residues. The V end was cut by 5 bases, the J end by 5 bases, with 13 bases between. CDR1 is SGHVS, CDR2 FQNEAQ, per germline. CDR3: CASSPFAVNEQYF. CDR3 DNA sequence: TGTGCCAGCAGCCCCTTCGCGGTCAACGAGCAGTACTTC.

The CDR3: CASSPDGSGGEETQYF. The CDR3, as DNA: TGTGCCAGCAGCCCCGATGGTAGCGGGGGGGAAGAGACCCAGTACTTC. The chain couples TRBV7-8 to TRBJ2-5, with 11 bases aligning to TRBD2. Germline CDR1 reads SGHVS; CDR2 reads FQNEAQ. The CDR3 length is 16 residues. V shed 5 bases, J shed 3 bases, and the junction held 8 bases outside the gene matches.

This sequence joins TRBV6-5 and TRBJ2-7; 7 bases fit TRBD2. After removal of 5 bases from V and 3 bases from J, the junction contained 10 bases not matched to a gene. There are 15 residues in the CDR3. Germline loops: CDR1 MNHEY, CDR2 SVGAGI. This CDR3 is CASSQRSGGYYEQYF. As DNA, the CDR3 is TGTGCCAGCAGTCAAAGGTCGGGAGGCTACTACGAGCAGTACTTC.

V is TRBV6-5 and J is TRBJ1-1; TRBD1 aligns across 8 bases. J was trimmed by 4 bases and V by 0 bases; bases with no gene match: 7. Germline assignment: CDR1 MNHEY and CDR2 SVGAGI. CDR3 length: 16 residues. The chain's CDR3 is CASSYSNDRGGTEAFF. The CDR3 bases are TGTGCCAGCAGTTACTCGAACGACAGGGGAGGCACTGAAGCTTTCTTT.

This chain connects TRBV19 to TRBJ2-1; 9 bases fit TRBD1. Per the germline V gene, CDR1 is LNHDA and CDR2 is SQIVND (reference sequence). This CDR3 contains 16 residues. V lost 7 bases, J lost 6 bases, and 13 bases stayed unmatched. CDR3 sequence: CASTKPGQGYGNEQFF. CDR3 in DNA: TGTGCCAGTACCAAGCCGGGACAGGGTTATGGCAATGAGCAGTTCTTC.

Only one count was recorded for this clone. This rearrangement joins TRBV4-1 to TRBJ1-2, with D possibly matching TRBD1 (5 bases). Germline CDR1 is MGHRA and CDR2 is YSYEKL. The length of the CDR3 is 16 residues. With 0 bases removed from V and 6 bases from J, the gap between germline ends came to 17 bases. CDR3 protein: CASSQDNLEQAHGYTF. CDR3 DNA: TGCGCCAGCAGCCAAGATAACCTCGAACAGGCCCATGGCTACACCTTC.

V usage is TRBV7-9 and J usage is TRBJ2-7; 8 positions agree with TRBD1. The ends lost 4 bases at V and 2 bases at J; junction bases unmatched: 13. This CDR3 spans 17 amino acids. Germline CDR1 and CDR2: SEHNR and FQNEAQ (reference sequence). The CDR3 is CASSSGQGVYPAYEQYF. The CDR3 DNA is TGTGCCAGCAGCTCTGGACAGGGTGTTTACCCGGCCTACGAGCAGTACTTC.

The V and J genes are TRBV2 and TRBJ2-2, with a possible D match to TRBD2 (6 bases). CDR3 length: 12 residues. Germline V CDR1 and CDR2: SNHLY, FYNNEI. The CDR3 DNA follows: TGTGTAACGGGGGACCCCGGCGGGGAGCTGTTTTTT. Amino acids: CVTGDPGGELFF.

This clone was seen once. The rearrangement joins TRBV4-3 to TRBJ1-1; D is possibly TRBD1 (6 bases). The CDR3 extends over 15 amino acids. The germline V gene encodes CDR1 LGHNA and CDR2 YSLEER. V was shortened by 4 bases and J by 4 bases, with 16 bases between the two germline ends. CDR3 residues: CASSLGSGGGTEAFF. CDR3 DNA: TGCGCCAGCAGCCTCGGGAGTGGAGGGGGCACTGAAGCTTTCTTT.

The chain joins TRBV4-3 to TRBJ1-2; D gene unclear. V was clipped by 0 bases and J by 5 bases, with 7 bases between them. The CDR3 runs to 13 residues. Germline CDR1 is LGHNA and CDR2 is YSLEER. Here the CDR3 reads CASSQDLGYGYTF. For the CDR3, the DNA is TGCGCCAGCAGCCAAGATTTAGGGTATGGCTACACCTTC.

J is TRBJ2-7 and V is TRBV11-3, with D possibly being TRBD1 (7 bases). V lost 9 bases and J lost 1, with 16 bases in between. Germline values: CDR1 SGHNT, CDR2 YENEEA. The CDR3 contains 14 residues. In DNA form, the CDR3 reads TGTGCCAGTAGTGGGCGGGACAGATCCTACGAGCAGTACTTC. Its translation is CASSGRDRSYEQYF.

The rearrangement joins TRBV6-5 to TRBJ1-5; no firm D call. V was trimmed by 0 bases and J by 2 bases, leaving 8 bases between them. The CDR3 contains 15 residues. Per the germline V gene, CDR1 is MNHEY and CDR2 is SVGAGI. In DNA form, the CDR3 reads TGTGCCAGCAGTTACTCGAAAACAGGCAATCAGCCCCAGCATTTT. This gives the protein CASSYSKTGNQPQHF.

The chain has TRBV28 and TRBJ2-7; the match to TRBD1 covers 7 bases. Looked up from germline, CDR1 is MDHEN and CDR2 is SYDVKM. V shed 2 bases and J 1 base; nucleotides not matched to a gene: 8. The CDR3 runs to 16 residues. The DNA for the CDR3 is TGTGCCAGCAGTTTAGACAAGGGGGCCAAGTCCTACGAGCAGTACTTC. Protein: CASSLDKGAKSYEQYF.

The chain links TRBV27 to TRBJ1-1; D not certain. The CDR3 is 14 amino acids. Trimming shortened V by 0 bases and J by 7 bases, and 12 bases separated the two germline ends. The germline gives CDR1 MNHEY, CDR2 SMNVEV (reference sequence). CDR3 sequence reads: CASSLSLWTGEAFF. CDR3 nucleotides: TGTGCCAGCAGTTTATCGCTCTGGACTGGTGAAGCTTTCTTT.

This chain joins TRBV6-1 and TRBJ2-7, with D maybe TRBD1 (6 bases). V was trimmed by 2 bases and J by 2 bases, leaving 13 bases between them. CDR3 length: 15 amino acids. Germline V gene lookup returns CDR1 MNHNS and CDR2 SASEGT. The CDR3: CASSEPGNRAYEQYF. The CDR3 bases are TGTGCCAGCAGTGAACCTGGGAACAGGGCCTACGAGCAGTACTTC.

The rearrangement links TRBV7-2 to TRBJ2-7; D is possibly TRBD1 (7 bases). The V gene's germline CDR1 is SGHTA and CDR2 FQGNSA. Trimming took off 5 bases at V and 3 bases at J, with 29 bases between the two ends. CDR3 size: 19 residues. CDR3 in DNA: TGTGCCAGCAGCAGACGAGAGGGGGCTAGCGTTTCGGAACGCTACGAGCAGTACTTC. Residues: CASSRREGASVSERYEQYF.

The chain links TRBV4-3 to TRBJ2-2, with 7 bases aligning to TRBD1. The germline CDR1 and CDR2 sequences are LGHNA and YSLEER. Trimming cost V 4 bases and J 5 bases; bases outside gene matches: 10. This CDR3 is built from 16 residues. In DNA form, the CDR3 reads TGCGCCAGCAGCCCAATCAGGACAGGAGGAACCGGGGAGCTGTTTTTT. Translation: CASSPIRTGGTGELFF.

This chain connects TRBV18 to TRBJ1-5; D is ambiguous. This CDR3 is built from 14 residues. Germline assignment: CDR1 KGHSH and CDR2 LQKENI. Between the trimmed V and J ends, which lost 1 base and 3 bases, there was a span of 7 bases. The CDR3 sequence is CASSPLAVNQPQHF. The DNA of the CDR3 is TGTGCCAGCTCACCACTCGCTGTCAATCAGCCCCAGCATTTT.

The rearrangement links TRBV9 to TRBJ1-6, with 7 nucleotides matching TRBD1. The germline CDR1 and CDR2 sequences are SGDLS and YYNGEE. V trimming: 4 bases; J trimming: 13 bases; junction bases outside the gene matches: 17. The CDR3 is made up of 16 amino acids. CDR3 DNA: TGTGCCAGCAGCCCTGGGACAGTTCTCGGGGGAGGTCCCCTCCACTTT. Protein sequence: CASSPGTVLGGGPLHF.

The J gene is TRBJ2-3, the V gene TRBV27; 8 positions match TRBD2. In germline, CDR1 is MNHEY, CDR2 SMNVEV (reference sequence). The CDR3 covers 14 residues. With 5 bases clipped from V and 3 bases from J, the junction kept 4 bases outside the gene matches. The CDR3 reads CASSPGRGTDTQYF. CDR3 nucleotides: TGTGCCAGCAGTCCCGGGAGGGGTACAGATACGCAGTATTTT.

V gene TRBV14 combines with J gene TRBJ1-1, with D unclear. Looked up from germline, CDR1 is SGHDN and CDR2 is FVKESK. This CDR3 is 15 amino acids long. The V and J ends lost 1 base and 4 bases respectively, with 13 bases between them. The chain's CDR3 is CASSQVRGAGTEAFF. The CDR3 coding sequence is TGTGCCAGCAGCCAAGTTCGCGGCGCCGGCACTGAAGCTTTCTTT.

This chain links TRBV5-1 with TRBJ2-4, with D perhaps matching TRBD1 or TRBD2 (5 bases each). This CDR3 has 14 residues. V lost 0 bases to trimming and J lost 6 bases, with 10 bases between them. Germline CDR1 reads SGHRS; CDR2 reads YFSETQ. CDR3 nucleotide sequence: TGCGCCAGCAGCTTGGGGCCAGGGAGAAACATTCAGTACTTC. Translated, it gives CASSLGPGRNIQYF.

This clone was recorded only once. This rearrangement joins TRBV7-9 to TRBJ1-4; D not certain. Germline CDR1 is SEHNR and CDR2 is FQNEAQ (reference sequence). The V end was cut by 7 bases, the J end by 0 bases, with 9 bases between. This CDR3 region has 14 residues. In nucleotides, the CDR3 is TGTGCCAGCACCGCAATTACAACTAATGAAAAACTGTTTTTT. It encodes CASTAITTNEKLFF.

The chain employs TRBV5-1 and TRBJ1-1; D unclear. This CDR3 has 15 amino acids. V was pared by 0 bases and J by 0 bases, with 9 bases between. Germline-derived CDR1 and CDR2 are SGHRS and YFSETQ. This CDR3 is CASSLATFLNTEAFF. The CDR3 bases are TGCGCCAGCAGCTTGGCGACATTCCTGAACACTGAAGCTTTCTTT.

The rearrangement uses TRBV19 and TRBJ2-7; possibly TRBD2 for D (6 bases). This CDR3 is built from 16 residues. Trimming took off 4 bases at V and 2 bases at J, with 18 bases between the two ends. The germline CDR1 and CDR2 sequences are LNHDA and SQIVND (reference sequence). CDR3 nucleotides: TGTGCCAGTAGTACGGGGGTGGGCTACGGGACCTACGAGCAGTACTTC. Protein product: CASSTGVGYGTYEQYF.

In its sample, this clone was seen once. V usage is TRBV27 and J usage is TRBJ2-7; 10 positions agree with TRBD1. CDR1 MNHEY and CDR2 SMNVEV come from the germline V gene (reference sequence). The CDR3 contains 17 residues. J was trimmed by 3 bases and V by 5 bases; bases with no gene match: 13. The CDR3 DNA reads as TGTGCCAGCAGTCCCCGAAATGGACAGGGGGTAGGCTACGAGCAGTACTTC. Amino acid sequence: CASSPRNGQGVGYEQYF.